These 11 T cell receptor beta chains originate from one sample sequenced in a study of T cell responses to AZD1222 COVID-19 vaccine. The table came from immunoSEQ multiplex PCR; TCRdb's copy has only in-frame clones and leaves some out. The profile shows approximately 150,000 clones, 87% of them singletons. This material consisted of peripheral blood, taken on day 0 of AZD1222 vaccination. Source of these receptors: an adult in good health.

This chain joins TRBV6-5 and TRBJ2-2; 9 nucleotides match TRBD1. Germline V lookup: CDR1 MNHEY, CDR2 SVGAGI. The CDR3 runs to 16 residues. With V trimmed by 2 bases and J by 3 bases, 4 bases remained unmatched. CDR3 nucleotide sequence: TGTGCCAGCAGTTACCCACAGGGGGCGTACACCGGGGAGCTGTTTTTT. Translating it yields CASSYPQGAYTGELFF.

The chain is built from TRBV9 and TRBJ1-2; the match to TRBD1 covers 7 bases. This CDR3 is built from 20 residues. CDR1 is SGDLS, CDR2 YYNGEE, per germline. The trim removed 3 bases at V and 7 bases at J, leaving 27 bases unmatched. The CDR3 sequence: CASSDPPLPVKDRASCGYTF. The CDR3 DNA is TGTGCCAGCAGCGATCCTCCTCTTCCGGTAAAAGACAGGGCCTCTTGTGGCTACACCTTC.

The chain joins TRBV7-9 to TRBJ1-6; no firm D call. Germline V gives CDR1 SEHNR, CDR2 FQNEAQ (reference sequence). The CDR3 runs to 12 residues. Trimming pared 5 bases from V and 9 bases from J, leaving 8 bases between. In DNA, the CDR3 is TGTGCCAGCAGCCCCGGGGTTTCACCCCTCCACTTT. This codes for CASSPGVSPLHF.

The V and J genes are TRBV28 and TRBJ1-6; 11 bases match TRBD1. The CDR3 spans 15 residues. Germline V lookup: CDR1 MDHEN, CDR2 SYDVKM. J lost 14 bases, V lost 6 bases, and 12 bases had no gene match. Written as DNA, the CDR3 is TGTGCCAGCAGCCCAACCCGGGACAGGGGGTCGTCCCTCCACTTT. This sequence encodes CASSPTRDRGSSLHF.

The chain carries TRBV19 and TRBJ1-2; 9 bases fit TRBD1. V lost 3 bases to trimming and J lost 5 bases; unmatched junction nucleotides: 1. This CDR3 has 13 residues. CDR1 is LNHDA and CDR2 is SQIVND in the germline V gene (reference sequence). The CDR3 DNA sequence: TGTGCCAGTAGTATTGGGACAGGGTATGGCTACACCTTC. Encoded protein: CASSIGTGYGYTF.

V usage is TRBV29-1 and J usage is TRBJ2-7; D not certain. Trimming cost V 1 base and J 4 bases, with 8 bases left between them. CDR1 and CDR2 (germline): SQVTM, ANQGSEA. The CDR3 has 12 amino acids. The CDR3 reads CSVEGNRYEQYF. The CDR3, as DNA: TGCAGCGTTGAAGGGAACAGATACGAGCAGTACTTC.

The rearrangement uses TRBV5-5 and TRBJ2-1; D gene uncertain. Trimming removed 2 bases from V and 1 base from J, with 10 bases in between. Germline V lookup: CDR1 SGHKS, CDR2 YYEKEE (reference sequence). This CDR3 has 15 residues. The CDR3 nucleotides read TGTGCCAGCAGCTTATCCAGCGCATCCTACAATGAGCAGTTCTTC. Encoded protein: CASSLSSASYNEQFF.

V is TRBV6-4 and J is TRBJ2-2; D not certain. This CDR3 comprises 14 residues. V dropped 0 bases and J dropped 7 bases, with 9 bases sitting between them. CDR1 is MRHNA and CDR2 is SNTAGT in the germline V gene. This chain's CDR3 is CASSDSRLSGELFF. The CDR3 nucleotides read TGTGCCAGCAGTGACTCGAGATTAAGCGGGGAGCTGTTTTTT.

The chain joins TRBV19 to TRBJ2-3, with 8 bases lining up with TRBD1. V trimming: 6 bases; J trimming: 6 bases; junction bases outside the gene matches: 11. CDR3 length: 15 residues. CDR1 LNHDA and CDR2 SQIVND come from the germline V gene (reference sequence). Here the CDR3 reads CASSPGQGGFDTQYF. The CDR3 DNA is TGTGCCAGTAGCCCTGGACAGGGTGGGTTTGATACGCAGTATTTT.

Only a few counts were recorded for this clone. The chain is built from TRBV2 and TRBJ1-1; possible D gene TRBD1, 6 bases. V lost 10 bases to trimming and J lost 0 bases, with 24 bases between them. Germline V lookup: CDR1 SNHLY, CDR2 FYNNEI. The CDR3 length is 17 residues. CDR3 DNA: TGTGCCATCTCGACCCAGGGGAAAGGGGATATGAACACTGAAGCTTTCTTT. Amino acid sequence: CAISTQGKGDMNTEAFF.

This sequence joins TRBV19 and TRBJ1-2; D is unclear. Germline loops: CDR1 LNHDA, CDR2 SQIVND (reference sequence). CDR3 length: 12 residues. Trimming removed 1 base at V and 8 bases at J, with 8 bases between. This CDR3 is CASSIVPRGYTF. CDR3 nucleotide sequence: TGTGCCAGTAGTATAGTCCCCCGCGGCTACACCTTC.